The rows below give T cell receptor beta chains drawn from one sample of a study of long-term antiretroviral therapy in people with HIV. Clones were sequenced by immunoSEQ multiplex PCR, and TCRdb holds only the in-frame ones, with some missing. Of 20,000 or so clones in the sample, about 85% were seen once. The sample here was unsorted PBMCs, taken 1.9 years after starting antiretroviral therapy. Receptors were obtained from a woman aged 50 to 60 with HIV. Both conserved end residues are part of each CDR3. The D gene is left open where the match is weak. The listing skips clone size in some rows; elsewhere it reads once, few, many or a size class.

CDR3 DNA: TGTGCCAGCAGCTTGGGACGTTTTCGGACAGGCGCCACCGGGGAGCTGTTTTTT; CDR3 protein: CASSLGRFRTGATGELFF; clone size: NA; J gene: TRBJ2-2; V gene: TRBV13; D gene: TRBD1
CDR3 DNA: TGTGCCAGCAGTGGAACCCCCGGGACAGGGGCCAACGAGCAGTACTTC; CDR3 protein: CASSGTPGTGANEQYF; clone size: once; J gene: TRBJ2-7; V gene: TRBV25-1; D gene: TRBD1
CDR3 DNA: TGTGCCAGCAGCTTAGTAGTAGAGTATGAAAAACTGTTTTTT; CDR3 protein: CASSLVVEYEKLFF; clone size: NA; J gene: TRBJ1-4; V gene: TRBV7-8; D gene: NA
CDR3 DNA: TGCGCCAGCAGCCAAGATTTGTACGGAGATTACGAGCAGTACTTC; CDR3 protein: CASSQDLYGDYEQYF; clone size: once; J gene: TRBJ2-7; V gene: TRBV4-3; D gene: NA
CDR3 DNA: TGTGCCAGCAGCGCGTCCAGGACAAGCTCCTACAATGAGCAGTTCTTC; CDR3 protein: CASSASRTSSYNEQFF; clone size: once; J gene: TRBJ2-1; V gene: TRBV7-9; D gene: NA
CDR3 DNA: TGCAGCGTTGTTAGGCTAGCGGGGTTTTCTGAGACCCAGTACTTC; CDR3 protein: CSVVRLAGFSETQYF; clone size: NA; J gene: TRBJ2-5; V gene: TRBV29-1; D gene: TRBD2
CDR3 DNA: TGTGCCAGCAGTAGGACCATAGTTCAGGAGACCCAGTACTTC; CDR3 protein: CASSRTIVQETQYF; clone size: NA; J gene: TRBJ2-5; V gene: TRBV2; D gene: NA
CDR3 DNA: TGCGCCAGCAGCAGGACAGGGGGCGCCTACGAGCAGTACTTC; CDR3 protein: CASSRTGGAYEQYF; clone size: NA; J gene: TRBJ2-7; V gene: TRBV5-1; D gene: TRBD1
CDR3 DNA: TGTGCCATCAGTGACCCCGGGACAGGGTCTACCTACGAGCAGTACTTC; CDR3 protein: CAISDPGTGSTYEQYF; clone size: once; J gene: TRBJ2-7; V gene: TRBV10-3; D gene: TRBD1
CDR3 DNA: TGTGCCTGGAACTCTGGGGCCAACGTCCTGACTTTC; CDR3 protein: CAWNSGANVLTF; clone size: NA; J gene: TRBJ2-6; V gene: TRBV30; D gene: NA
CDR3 DNA: TGTGCCAGTAAAGACGGGGGACGGGAGGCCAATGGCTACACCTTC; CDR3 protein: CASKDGGREANGYTF; clone size: NA; J gene: TRBJ1-2; V gene: TRBV19; D gene: NA
CDR3 DNA: TGTGCCAGCACCGGACAGTCCCCCTACGAGCAGTACTTC; CDR3 protein: CASTGQSPYEQYF; clone size: NA; J gene: TRBJ2-7; V gene: TRBV2; D gene: NA
CDR3 DNA: TGCGCCAGCAGCCCTAACCCGGGACAGACGAACTATGGCTACACCTTC; CDR3 protein: CASSPNPGQTNYGYTF; clone size: NA; J gene: TRBJ1-2; V gene: TRBV5-1; D gene: TRBD1
CDR3 DNA: TGTGCCAGCAGTGAATCGGGACGGACGGCGGAGCAGTACTTC; CDR3 protein: CASSESGRTAEQYF; clone size: NA; J gene: TRBJ2-7; V gene: TRBV2; D gene: NA
CDR3 DNA: TGTGCCAGCAGCCCAGGACAGCTCCAGCCCCAGCATTTT; CDR3 protein: CASSPGQLQPQHF; clone size: NA; J gene: TRBJ1-5; V gene: TRBV7-3; D gene: NA
CDR3 DNA: TGTGCCAGCAGCGTAGGGGGGGCTCTCCGGTACGAGCAGTACTTC; CDR3 protein: CASSVGGALRYEQYF; clone size: NA; J gene: TRBJ2-7; V gene: TRBV9; D gene: NA
CDR3 DNA: TGTGCCAGCAGTTACGAGACAGGTCCTTCTAACTATGGCTACACCTTC; CDR3 protein: CASSYETGPSNYGYTF; clone size: NA; J gene: TRBJ1-2; V gene: TRBV6-5; D gene: NA
CDR3 DNA: TGTGCCAGCAGCCAAAAGTTCGGGCAGGGTAACGAGCAGTACTTC; CDR3 protein: CASSQKFGQGNEQYF; clone size: NA; J gene: TRBJ2-7; V gene: TRBV28; D gene: NA
CDR3 DNA: TGCGCCAGCAGCTTGAGGGGACCCACAGCAACTAATGAAAAACTGTTTTTT; CDR3 protein: CASSLRGPTATNEKLFF; clone size: NA; J gene: TRBJ1-4; V gene: TRBV5-1; D gene: NA
CDR3 DNA: TGTGCCAGCAGCACCGACACCTTTGAGACCCAGTACTTC; CDR3 protein: CASSTDTFETQYF; clone size: NA; J gene: TRBJ2-5; V gene: TRBV7-9; D gene: NA
CDR3 DNA: TGTGCCAGCAGCGTACGGGACAATCAGCCCCAGCATTTT; CDR3 protein: CASSVRDNQPQHF; clone size: NA; J gene: TRBJ1-5; V gene: TRBV9; D gene: NA
CDR3 DNA: TGTGCCAGCAGCGTAGGGGAGGAGGGCCCCGACACAGATACGCAGTATTTT; CDR3 protein: CASSVGEEGPDTDTQYF; clone size: NA; J gene: TRBJ2-3; V gene: TRBV9; D gene: NA
CDR3 DNA: TGTGCCAGCAGTTTAGGGGTTCTGGACTATGGCTACACCTTC; CDR3 protein: CASSLGVLDYGYTF; clone size: NA; J gene: TRBJ1-2; V gene: TRBV6-5; D gene: NA
CDR3 DNA: TGTGCCAGCAGCTCGTACGATGAAAAACTGTTTTTT; CDR3 protein: CASSSYDEKLFF; clone size: few; J gene: TRBJ1-4; V gene: TRBV7-9; D gene: NA
CDR3 DNA: TGTGCCAGCGGGCTAGGGCAGTACCAAGAGACCCAGTACTTC; CDR3 protein: CASGLGQYQETQYF; clone size: NA; J gene: TRBJ2-5; V gene: TRBV2; D gene: NA
CDR3 DNA: TGTGCCAGCAGCTTGGACAGGGGGCCTTACGAGCAGTACTTC; CDR3 protein: CASSLDRGPYEQYF; clone size: NA; J gene: TRBJ2-7; V gene: TRBV7-6; D gene: TRBD1
CDR3 DNA: TGCAGCGTTGAATTGTCCCAGGGAGGTAGGAATGAGCAGTTCTTC; CDR3 protein: CSVELSQGGRNEQFF; clone size: NA; J gene: TRBJ2-1; V gene: TRBV29-1; D gene: NA
CDR3 DNA: TGTGCCAGCAGGTTTAGCGGGGGGCCGCAAGAGACCCAGTACTTC; CDR3 protein: CASRFSGGPQETQYF; clone size: once; J gene: TRBJ2-5; V gene: TRBV5-6; D gene: TRBD2
CDR3 DNA: TGTGCCAGCAGCTCCGGCCAAGGCCGTCAAGAGACCCAGTACTTC; CDR3 protein: CASSSGQGRQETQYF; clone size: once; J gene: TRBJ2-5; V gene: TRBV7-9; D gene: NA
CDR3 DNA: TGTGCCAGCAATTCTCGCGGGGACAGTTCCTACAATGAGCAGTTCTTC; CDR3 protein: CASNSRGDSSYNEQFF; clone size: NA; J gene: TRBJ2-1; V gene: TRBV28; D gene: NA
CDR3 DNA: TGTGCCAGCAGTCCGCGGACACCGCGGGGGGGCATGGAGACCCAGTACTTC; CDR3 protein: CASSPRTPRGGMETQYF; clone size: NA; J gene: TRBJ2-5; V gene: TRBV28; D gene: TRBD2
CDR3 DNA: TGCAGCGTTGAAGAGGGGCTTGCCTACGAGCAGTACTTC; CDR3 protein: CSVEEGLAYEQYF; clone size: NA; J gene: TRBJ2-7; V gene: TRBV29-1; D gene: NA
CDR3 DNA: TGCGCCACCATTAACCGCGGGCGATTATCCTACGAGCAGTACTTC; CDR3 protein: CATINRGRLSYEQYF; clone size: NA; J gene: TRBJ2-7; V gene: TRBV10-2; D gene: NA
CDR3 DNA: TGTGCCAGTTCCCGAGGACAGGGGAGCAATCAGCCCCAGCATTTT; CDR3 protein: CASSRGQGSNQPQHF; clone size: NA; J gene: TRBJ1-5; V gene: TRBV19; D gene: TRBD1
CDR3 DNA: TGTGCCAGTAGTGGTCAGACAGGGGGTGCCAAAACGCCCCAGCATTTT; CDR3 protein: CASSGQTGGAKTPQHF; clone size: NA; J gene: TRBJ1-5; V gene: TRBV19; D gene: TRBD1